Shown below are 3 T cell receptor beta chains from a single sample sequenced in a study of T-cell reconstitution after alpha-beta-depleted transplantation in children. Unique molecular identifiers were used in preparing the TCRbeta library. Each CDR3 protein is one row after TCRdb ran MiXCR on the PCR reads. The table records more than 400,000 distinct CDR3 sequences, 43% of them present only once. This sample comprised PBMCs, obtained before TCRalphabeta/CD19-depleted stem cell transplant. The receptors come from a girl aged 2 to 9 with aplastic anemia, due to receive a stem cell transplant.

This chain joins TRBV29-1 and TRBJ1-5; no clear D. This CDR3 comprises 13 residues. Germline V gene lookup returns CDR1 SQVTM and CDR2 ANQGSEA. V was shortened by 4 bases and J by 5 bases, with 12 bases between the two germline ends. The CDR3 DNA reads TGCAGCGTTGGAAGAGGGTCCGATCAGCCCCAGCATTTT. Protein product: CSVGRGSDQPQHF.

The rearrangement joins TRBV7-2 to TRBJ1-3, with D unclear. V was cut by 0 bases and J by 0 bases, with 9 bases left in between. Germline CDR1 and CDR2: SGHTA and FQGNSA. The CDR3 sequence is 16 residues long. The CDR3 bases are TGTGCCAGCAGCTTAGCGCAGGCCTTCTCTGGAAACACCATATATTTT. It yields the protein CASSLAQAFSGNTIYF.

V usage is TRBV5-1 and J usage is TRBJ2-1; D remains unclear. In germline, CDR1 is SGHRS, CDR2 YFSETQ. CDR3 size: 15 residues. Trimming removed 0 bases from V and 4 bases from J, with 11 bases in between. Here the CDR3 DNA reads TGCGCCAGCAGCTTGGGGACGGTACAATACAATGAGCAGTTCTTC. Protein sequence: CASSLGTVQYNEQFF.